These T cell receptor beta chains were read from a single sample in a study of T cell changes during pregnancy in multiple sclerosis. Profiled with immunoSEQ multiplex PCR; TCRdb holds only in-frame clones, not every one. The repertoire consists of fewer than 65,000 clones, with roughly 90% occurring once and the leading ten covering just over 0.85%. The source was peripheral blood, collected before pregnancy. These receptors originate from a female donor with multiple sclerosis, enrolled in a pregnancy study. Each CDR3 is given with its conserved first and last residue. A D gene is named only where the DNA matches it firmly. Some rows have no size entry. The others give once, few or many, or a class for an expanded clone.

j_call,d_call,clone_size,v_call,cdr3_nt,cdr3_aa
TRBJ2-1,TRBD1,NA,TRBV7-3,TGTGCCAGCAGCCCTGCATTGGGGGGGGGACAGGGGACCTACAATGAGCAGTTCTTC,CASSPALGGGQGTYNEQFF
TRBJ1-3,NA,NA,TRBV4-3,TGCGCCAGCAGCCTAAGGGACATGATCTCTGGAAACACCATATATTTT,CASSLRDMISGNTIYF
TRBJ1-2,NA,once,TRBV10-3,TGTGCCATCAGTGAACCCCTAGGCTACACCTTC,CAISEPLGYTF
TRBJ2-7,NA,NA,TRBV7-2,TGTGCCAGCAGCTTACTTAGCGGACAGGCCCACGCCTACGAGCAGTACTTC,CASSLLSGQAHAYEQYF
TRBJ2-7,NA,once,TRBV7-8,TGTGCCAGCACCCCCCAGCGGCTCGCCTACGAGCAGTACTTC,CASTPQRLAYEQYF
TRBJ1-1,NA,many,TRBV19,TGTGCCAGCGCCCTACAGGGTCCGAACACTGAAGCTTTCTTT,CASALQGPNTEAFF
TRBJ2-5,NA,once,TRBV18,TGTGCCAGCTCACCACCGGGCAAGCAAGAGACCCAGTACTTC,CASSPPGKQETQYF
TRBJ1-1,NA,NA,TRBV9,TGTGCCAGCAGCGGGCCCCAAGGGGGGGAGACTGAAGCTTTCTTT,CASSGPQGGETEAFF
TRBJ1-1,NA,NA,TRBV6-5,TGTGCCAGCAGTTACTTACAGGTTGGGCCTGAAGCTTTCTTT,CASSYLQVGPEAFF
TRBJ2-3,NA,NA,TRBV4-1,TGCGCCAGCAGCCAAGAGGTTGCACAGTCAGATACGCAGTATTTT,CASSQEVAQSDTQYF
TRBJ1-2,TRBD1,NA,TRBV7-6,TGTGCCAGCAGCCAGGACAGGAACTATGGCTACACCTTC,CASSQDRNYGYTF
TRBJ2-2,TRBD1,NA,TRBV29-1,TGCAGCGTTGGGGGACAGGGGAGTATCACCGGGGAGCTGTTTTTT,CSVGGQGSITGELFF
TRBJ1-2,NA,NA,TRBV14,TGTGCCAGCAGCCAAGGAAGGAGTGGCTACACCTTC,CASSQGRSGYTF
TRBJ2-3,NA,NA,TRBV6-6,TGTGCCAGCAGTTACGAAGGGTCTAGCGCGGGAAAGTATTTT,CASSYEGSSAGKYF
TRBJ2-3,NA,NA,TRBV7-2,TGTGCCAGCAGCCCCCTAACAGAGTACTTCACAGATACGCAGTATTTT,CASSPLTEYFTDTQYF
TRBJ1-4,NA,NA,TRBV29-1,TGCAGCGTTAGCAGGACTAATGAAAAACTGTTTTTT,CSVSRTNEKLFF
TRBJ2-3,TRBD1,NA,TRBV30,TGTGCCTGGAGTGAACAGGGGTTGCGCACAGATACGCAGTATTTT,CAWSEQGLRTDTQYF
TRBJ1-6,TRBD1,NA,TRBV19,TGTGCCAGTAGTCTTGGGGTCTACCGGGACAGGCGCCTTTCACCCCTCCACTTT,CASSLGVYRDRRLSPLHF
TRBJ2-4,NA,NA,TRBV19,TGTGCCAGTAGTATTGGGACACCAGAGCTAGCCAAAAACATTCAGTACTTC,CASSIGTPELAKNIQYF
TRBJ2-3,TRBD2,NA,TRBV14,TGTGCCAGCAGCCACCCAGCGGGGGGGACCGGTACGCAGTATTTT,CASSHPAGGTGTQYF
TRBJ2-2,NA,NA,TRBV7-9,TGTGCCAGCAGCTTACAGGGGACCGGGGAGCTGTTTTTT,CASSLQGTGELFF
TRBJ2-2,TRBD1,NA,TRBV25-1,TGTGCCAGCAGTGAAGGGGACAGGGACACCGGGGAGCTGTTTTTT,CASSEGDRDTGELFF
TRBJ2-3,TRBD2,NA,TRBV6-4,TGTGCCAGCAGTGACGGGAGCGGGGCCACAGATACGCAGTATTTT,CASSDGSGATDTQYF
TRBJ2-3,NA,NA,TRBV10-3,TGTGCCATCGGAGCTAGTGGAGGCACAGATACGCAGTATTTT,CAIGASGGTDTQYF
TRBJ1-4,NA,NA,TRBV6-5,TGTGCCAGCAGTTACACCTTGACAGAGCCTAATGAAAAACTGTTTTTT,CASSYTLTEPNEKLFF
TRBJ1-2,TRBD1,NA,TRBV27,TGTGCCAGCAGGGACCTATATAACAGGGGCGGAGAGGGCTACACCTTC,CASRDLYNRGGEGYTF
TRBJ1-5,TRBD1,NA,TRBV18,TGTGCCAGCTCACCACAGGGACAGGGAAGCAATCAGCCCCAGCATTTT,CASSPQGQGSNQPQHF